What follows are 30 T cell receptor beta chains derived from one specimen sequenced in a study of T-cell memory formation after mild COVID-19. TCRdb reprocessed the 5' RACE reads with MiXCR, giving one entry per CDR3 protein. The table shows roughly 110,000 distinct CDR3 sequences, with over 10% occurring only once. The sequenced material came from PBMCs or a T cell subset sorted from them (not recorded which). The origin of the receptors is an adult woman who had mild COVID-19 (a few samples of this study predate the infection). Cell type and time point are not known.

The table lists this clonotype with a few counts. The chain uses TRBV7-6 and TRBJ2-5, with TRBD2 matching over 8 bases. V shed 1 base, J shed 4 bases, and the junction held 2 bases outside the gene matches. Germline CDR1 SGHVS, CDR2 FNYEAQ. CDR3 length: 14 amino acids. CDR3 protein: CASSLGGGLETQYF. The CDR3 DNA reads TGTGCCAGCAGCTTAGGCGGGGGGTTAGAGACCCAGTACTTC.

This clonotype has more than one count but fewer than ten. The chain recombines TRBV7-9 with TRBJ2-2, with 12 nucleotides matching TRBD2. The CDR3 is made up of 16 amino acids. V was pared by 8 bases and J by 6 bases, with 10 bases of the junction left unmatched. Germline CDR1 reads SEHNR; CDR2 reads FQNEAQ (reference sequence). The CDR3 is CASLGTSGYPPGELFF. For the CDR3, the DNA is TGTGCCAGCTTGGGGACTAGCGGGTACCCCCCCGGGGAGCTGTTTTTT.

The chain recombines TRBV5-6 with TRBJ1-5; D is uncertain. Germline CDR1 reads SGHDT; CDR2 reads YYEEEE. The V end was cut by 1 base, the J end by 2 bases, with 16 bases between. The CDR3 contains 17 residues. Written as DNA, the CDR3 is TGTGCCAGCAGCTTGTTCGAGGGAACGATCGGCAATCAGCCCCAGCATTTT. Its protein is CASSLFEGTIGNQPQHF.

The chain carries TRBV7-2 and TRBJ1-2; D possibly corresponds to TRBD1 (5 bases). Trimming took 5 bases from V and 6 from J, leaving 25 bases between them. Germline CDR1 and CDR2: SGHTA and FQGNSA. There are 17 residues in the CDR3. The CDR3 here is CASSPWPTAVPRDGYTF. The CDR3, as DNA: TGTGCCAGCAGCCCCTGGCCGACAGCGGTGCCAAGGGATGGCTACACCTTC.

This clonotype has more than one count but fewer than ten. The chain couples TRBV27 to TRBJ2-2, with a tentative D call TRBD1 (7 bases). CDR1 and CDR2 from the germline V gene are MNHEY and SMNVEV (reference sequence). The CDR3 covers 16 residues. V lost 7 bases and J lost 4, with 19 bases in between. CDR3 region: CASMLNGGGGTGELFF. CDR3 bases: TGTGCCAGCATGTTGAACGGAGGGGGCGGCACCGGGGAGCTGTTTTTT.

The V gene is TRBV20-1, the J gene TRBJ2-3, with 8 bases aligning to TRBD2. Germline trimming cut 1 base from V and 4 bases from J; bases unmatched to any gene: 16. The CDR3 totals 18 residues. Germline CDR1 is DFQATT and CDR2 is SNEGSKA (reference sequence). CDR3 region: CSARAYGQDPGGADTQYF. Here the CDR3 DNA reads TGCAGTGCTAGAGCATACGGGCAGGACCCCGGGGGGGCAGATACGCAGTATTTT.

This clonotype was found a few times. V and J are TRBV23-1 and TRBJ2-4, with D tentatively TRBD1 or TRBD2 (5 bases each). TRBV23-1 is given ORF status, its function remaining uncertain. The CDR3 has 11 residues. V shed 5 bases and J shed 11 bases, with 10 bases lying between them. The CDR3 DNA is TGCGCCAGCAGTTGCCGGGGCGTTCAGTACTTC. Amino acid sequence: CASSCRGVQYF.

This clonotype was observed a few times. The chain is built from TRBV5-1 and TRBJ2-1; D gene unclear. V lost 7 bases, J lost 7 bases, and 12 bases lay in between. The CDR3 has 12 amino acids. The V gene's germline CDR1 is SGHRS and CDR2 YFSETQ. CDR3 loop: CASFRAVNEQFF. DNA for the CDR3: TGCGCCAGCTTTCGGGCGGTTAATGAGCAGTTCTTC.

V usage is TRBV10-3 and J usage is TRBJ2-5, with a weak D call TRBD2 (5 bases). Germline lookup yields CDR1 ENHRY and CDR2 SYGVKD. This CDR3 has 13 amino acids. V was clipped by 4 bases and J by 3 bases, with 9 bases between them. In DNA form, the CDR3 reads TGTGCCATCAGTGCCGTCGGGGAAGAGACCCAGTACTTC. It specifies CAISAVGEETQYF.

The genes are TRBV7-8 and TRBJ2-7; D is possibly TRBD1 (5 bases). The V end lost 5 bases, the J end lost 3 bases, and 14 bases lay between the germline ends. The CDR3 is made up of 14 amino acids. Germline assignment: CDR1 SGHVS and CDR2 FQNEAQ. This CDR3 reads CASSMGRINYEQYF. The CDR3 bases are TGTGCCAGCAGCATGGGGCGGATAAACTACGAGCAGTACTTC.

The chain recombines TRBV5-1 with TRBJ2-7; D might be TRBD2 (6 bases). The ends were cut back, 3 bases at V and 4 bases at J, with 14 bases in the middle. Germline assignment: CDR1 SGHRS and CDR2 YFSETQ. The CDR3 is made up of 14 amino acids. The CDR3 sequence: CASSSPGEDYEQYF. The CDR3 DNA reads as TGCGCCAGCAGCTCGCCGGGAGAGGATTACGAGCAGTACTTC. Full variable domain (missing parts from reference TRBV5-1 and TRBJ2-7): KAGVTQTPRYLIKTRGQQVTLSCSPISGHRSVSWYQQTPGQGLQFLFEYFSETQRNKGNFPGRFSGRQFSNSRSEMNVSTLELGDSALYLCASSSPGEDYEQYFGPGTRLTVT.

This clonotype was seen at least ten times. The rearrangement uses TRBV29-1 and TRBJ2-7, with 7 bases matching TRBD2. The V segment lost 6 bases and the J segment 2 bases; nucleotides outside the gene matches: 19. Germline lookup yields CDR1 SQVTM and CDR2 ANQGSEA. CDR3 length equals 17 residues. The CDR3 protein is CSVRGLLLKTETYEQYF. CDR3 in DNA: TGCAGCGTGAGGGGACTACTCTTGAAAACCGAAACCTACGAGCAGTACTTC.

This clonotype showed up just a few times. This sequence joins TRBV29-1 and TRBJ2-4, with TRBD2 identical over 9 bases. Germline lookup yields CDR1 SQVTM and CDR2 ANQGSEA. The CDR3 has 14 residues. V lost 0 bases, J lost 10 bases, and 7 bases stayed unmatched. This chain's CDR3 is CSVEDRSGGGIQYF. CDR3 sequence (DNA): TGCAGCGTTGAAGATCGTAGCGGGGGCGGAATTCAGTACTTC.

The chain carries TRBV12-3 or TRBV12-4 and TRBJ1-1; no reliable D call. With 1 base removed from V and 1 base from J, the gap between germline ends came to 7 bases. The CDR3 has 14 residues. CDR3 amino acids: CASSLGGSNTEAFF. CDR3 in DNA: TGTGCCAGCAGTTTAGGAGGGTCGAACACTGAAGCTTTCTTT.

This clonotype was counted a few times. The V gene is TRBV12-3 or TRBV12-4, the J gene TRBJ2-1, with 10 bases aligning to TRBD2. V lost 5 bases to trimming and J lost 9 bases; unmatched junction nucleotides: 4. The CDR3 runs 13 residues. The CDR3 DNA sequence: TGTGCCAGCAGTCCTAGCGGGAGTGGTGAGCAGTTCTTC. Its protein product is CASSPSGSGEQFF.

This clonotype was seen a few times. The rearrangement uses TRBV5-1 and TRBJ1-6; D gene ambiguous. The germline V and J ends were trimmed by 0 bases and 0 bases, with 10 bases remaining between them. The CDR3 is 17 residues long. From germline, CDR1 is SGHRS and CDR2 YFSETQ. CDR3 in amino acids: CASSLGRASSYNSPLHF. CDR3 bases: TGCGCCAGCAGCTTGGGAAGGGCGAGCTCCTATAATTCACCCCTCCACTTT.

This clonotype occurred a few times. V gene TRBV5-5 combines with J gene TRBJ2-7, with a weak D call TRBD1 (6 bases). CDR3 length: 15 amino acids. Trimming took off 0 bases at V and 0 bases at J, with 10 bases between the two ends. Germline CDR1 SGHKS, CDR2 YYEKEE (reference sequence). The CDR3 protein is CASSLGGLNSYEQYF. CDR3 nucleotides: TGTGCCAGCAGCTTGGGGGGGCTGAACTCCTACGAGCAGTACTTC.

In this sample, this clonotype turned up a few times. The genes are TRBV6-5 and TRBJ2-1; 7 nucleotides align to TRBD1. This CDR3 is built from 14 residues. CDR1 MNHEY and CDR2 SVGAGI come from the germline V gene. The V and J ends lost 2 bases and 8 bases, in that order; junction bases with no gene match: 6. Written as DNA, the CDR3 is TGTGCCAGCAGTTACACCCCAGGGACAGATGAGCAGTTCTTC. This gives the protein CASSYTPGTDEQFF.

This clonotype turned up a few times. The chain employs TRBV29-1 and TRBJ2-7; tentative D call: TRBD2 (5 bases). The CDR3 is 11 amino acids. From germline, CDR1 is SQVTM and CDR2 ANQGSEA. Trimming left V 1 base short and J 6 bases short, with 7 bases between. The CDR3 sequence: CSVEGAGEQYF. CDR3 DNA: TGCAGCGTTGAAGGGGCGGGCGAGCAGTACTTC.

The rearrangement joins TRBV9 to TRBJ2-7, with unresolved D. V was shortened by 7 bases and J by 6 bases, with 17 bases between the two germline ends. Germline V gene sequence: CDR1 SGDLS, CDR2 YYNGEE. The CDR3 consists of 13 residues. The CDR3 loop reads CASCCGLRAEQYF. The DNA for the CDR3 is TGTGCCAGCTGCTGCGGCCTTCGTGCCGAGCAGTACTTC.

This clonotype came up a few times. The chain couples TRBV7-9 to TRBJ1-2; the D is unclear. Germline-derived CDR1 and CDR2 are SEHNR and FQNEAQ (reference sequence). The CDR3 is made up of 12 amino acids. V gave up 1 base and J gave up 4 bases, with 4 bases separating them. In DNA, the CDR3 is TGTGCCAGCAGCTTAGAAAGCTATGGCTACACCTTC. Translating gives CASSLESYGYTF.

This clonotype has more than one count but fewer than ten. This chain joins TRBV6-2 or TRBV6-3 and TRBJ2-1; 10 nucleotides match TRBD1. The CDR3 contains 16 residues. CDR1 MNHEY and CDR2 SVGEGT come from the germline V gene. V trimming: 4 bases; J trimming: 8 bases; junction bases outside the gene matches: 11. The CDR3 coding sequence is TGTGCCAGCAGTTCCGCCGGGACAGGGGTTTTGGATGAGCAGTTCTTC. It translates to CASSSAGTGVLDEQFF.

This clonotype was seen only a few times. The chain joins TRBV5-1 to TRBJ2-3, with 7 bases that match TRBD2. This CDR3 contains 16 residues. Germline lookup yields CDR1 SGHRS and CDR2 YFSETQ. Trimming at V came to 4 bases and at J to 1 base, leaving 9 bases not matched to a gene. CDR3 DNA: TGCGCCAGCAGCCTATTAGGGGCGGGAGGCACAGATACGCAGTATTTT. It translates to CASSLLGAGGTDTQYF.

This clonotype occurred a few times. The chain combines TRBV3-1 with TRBJ1-1, with D perhaps TRBD1 (6 bases). Deletions cut 0 bases from V and 2 bases from J, with 19 bases between. Germline V gene sequence: CDR1 LGHDT, CDR2 YNNKEL (reference sequence). This CDR3 is 18 amino acids long. CDR3 loop: CASSQDEVWGARNTEAFF. For the CDR3, the DNA is TGTGCCAGCAGCCAAGACGAGGTTTGGGGGGCGCGTAACACTGAAGCTTTCTTT.

CDR3 sequence: CASSFDRGLSQPQHF. In nucleotides, the CDR3 is TGTGCCAGCAGCTTTGACAGGGGTTTGAGTCAGCCCCAGCATTTT. The chain uses TRBV7-9 and TRBJ1-5, with TRBD1 matching 8 bases. Germline CDR1 is SEHNR and CDR2 is FQNEAQ (reference sequence). CDR3 length: 15 amino acids. V shed 3 bases, J shed 6 bases, and the junction held 7 bases outside the gene matches.

In its sample, this clonotype was seen a few times. This chain links TRBV7-8 with TRBJ2-7, with D tentatively TRBD1 (5 bases). Trimming pared 1 base from V and 2 bases from J, leaving 15 bases between. The CDR3 has 16 residues. Germline V CDR1 and CDR2: SGHVS, FQNEAQ. The CDR3 coding sequence is TGTGCCAGCAGCTTAGAGGTGGGGCGTTCGCCCTACGAGCAGTACTTC. This codes for CASSLEVGRSPYEQYF.

The chain combines TRBV6-5 with TRBJ1-1; weak D call: TRBD1 (5 bases). This CDR3 comprises 15 residues. Per the germline V gene, CDR1 is MNHEY and CDR2 is SVGAGI. V was shortened by 6 bases and J by 6 bases, with 20 bases between the two germline ends. Here the CDR3 DNA reads TGTGCCAGCAGCACCCAAGCTCCCAGGGCAGCTGAAGCTTTCTTT. Its translation is CASSTQAPRAAEAFF.

This clonotype was seen a few times. V and J are TRBV6-2 or TRBV6-3 and TRBJ2-7, with 9 positions matching TRBD2. After removal of 7 bases from V and 1 base from J, the junction contained 8 bases not matched to a gene. This CDR3 has 15 amino acids. CDR1 is MNHEY and CDR2 is SVGEGT in the germline V gene. CDR3 residues: CASILEREDSYEQYF. CDR3 DNA sequence: TGTGCCAGCATCCTCGAGCGGGAGGATTCCTACGAGCAGTACTTC.

V gene TRBV7-8 combines with J gene TRBJ2-5, with D unclear. Germline V gene lookup returns CDR1 SGHVS and CDR2 FQNEAQ. The CDR3 spans 14 residues. V was clipped by 2 bases and J by 5 bases, with 12 bases between them. The CDR3 nucleotides read TGTGCCAGCAGCTTATATCCGGAGAGGGAGACCCAGTACTTC. Its protein product is CASSLYPERETQYF. The variable domain in full, completed from reference TRBV7-8 and TRBJ2-5, reads GAGVSQSPRYKVAKRGQDVALRCDPISGHVSLFWYQQALGQGPEFLTYFQNEAQLDKSGLPSDRFFAERPEGSVSTLKIQRTQQEDSAVYLCASSLYPERETQYFGPGTRLLVL.

This clonotype was observed many times. V and J are TRBV5-1 and TRBJ2-7, with 10 positions matching TRBD1. The germline V gene encodes CDR1 SGHRS and CDR2 YFSETQ. The CDR3 extends over 15 amino acids. The junction had 3 bases not matched to a gene; V was cut back by 0 bases and J by 3 bases. CDR3: CASSLAGQGHYEQYF. The CDR3 nucleotides are TGCGCCAGCAGCTTGGCGGGACAGGGGCACTACGAGCAGTACTTC.